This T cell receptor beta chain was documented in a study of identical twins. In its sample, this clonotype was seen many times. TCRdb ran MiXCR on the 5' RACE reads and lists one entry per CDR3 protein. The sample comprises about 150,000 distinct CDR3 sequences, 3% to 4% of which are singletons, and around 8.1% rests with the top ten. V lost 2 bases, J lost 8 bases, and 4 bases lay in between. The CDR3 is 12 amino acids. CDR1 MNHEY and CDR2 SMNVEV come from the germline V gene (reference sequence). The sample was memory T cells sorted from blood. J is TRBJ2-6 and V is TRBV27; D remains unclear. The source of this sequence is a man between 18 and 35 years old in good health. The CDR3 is CASSLGSNVLTF. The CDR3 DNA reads TGTGCCAGCAGTTTAGGTTCCAACGTCCTGACTTTC.